Described below is a single TCR beta chain sequence and its context. Its antigen is currently unknown. These data are taken from a study of T cells in localized non-small cell lung cancer. Study-wide results and limits: Within adjacent lung there appeared a median 57 of the top 100 tumor clones.

Clones were sequenced by immunoSEQ multiplex PCR, and TCRdb holds only the in-frame ones, with some missing. The sample has 52,000 or so clones; approximately 83% are singletons. Germline CDR1 reads MGHDK; CDR2 reads SYGVNS. Trimming took off 4 bases at V and 3 bases at J, with 19 bases between the two ends. The CDR3 has 16 amino acids. The receptor was isolated from a man aged 35 to 70 with stage III lung adenocarcinoma. This sequence joins TRBV25-1 and TRBJ2-7; D possibly uses TRBD1 or TRBD2 (6 bases each). Specimen: peripheral blood mononuclear cells, collected before any cancer treatment. The CDR3 loop is CASSASRGKRVYEQYF. CDR3 nucleotides: TGTGCCAGCAGTGCGTCCAGGGGAAAGCGGGTCTACGAGCAGTACTTC.